A selection of T cell receptor beta chains follows, all from one sample in a study of blood T cell repertoires in COVID-19. Profiling relied on immunoSEQ multiplex PCR, and the TCRdb table lists in-frame clones only, not all of them. The sample has about 260,000 clones; 80% to 90% are singletons. Specimen: peripheral blood. These receptors came from a woman between 50 and 59 years old with acute or convalescent COVID-19. Each CDR3 is given without its conserved first and last residue. A D gene is named only where the DNA matches it firmly.

>-|TRBV11-2
ASRKKGGEFKALH
>TRBD1|TRBV6-4
ATTTRDRPPDTQY
>TRBD1|TRBV6-5
ASKGQGASTGELF
>TRBD2|TRBV5-6
ASSPSTSGNMETQY
>-|TRBV6-5
ASTDTRGYEQY
>-|TRBV21-1
ASVSGEKATNEKLF
>TRBD1|TRBV28
ASSLWHRGPSYEQY
>TRBD1|TRBV2
ASRAGQFNYGYT
>TRBD1|TRBV6-5
ASRTTGGGNEKLF
>TRBD1|TRBV18
ASSIPGTAPQETQY
>TRBD1|TRBV6-2/TRBV6-3
ASSSGTVILEQY
>-|TRBV27
ASNRQGNTEAF
>-|TRBV5-1
ASSFGSSGTDTQY
>TRBD1|TRBV27
ASSLGQGPGDTGELF
>-|TRBV7-9
ASSSGHGGTVDNEQF
>TRBD1|TRBV7-8
ASSSRTGGNEQY
>-|TRBV9
ASSVEGVDGYT
>TRBD1|TRBV4-1
ASSPPPQGVGNQPQH
>TRBD2|TRBV6-2/TRBV6-3
ASSSTTSGRLRTGELF
>TRBD1|TRBV15
ATSRDKGQGAVGYT
>TRBD1|TRBV28
ASSWARTGVDGYT
>-|TRBV6-2/TRBV6-3
ASSFGGQFGYEQY
>-|TRBV1
TSSNRDRASLNTEAF
>TRBD2|TRBV2
ASRSGKTQETQY
>-|TRBV9
ASSNRESYEQY
>TRBD2|TRBV27
ASSMGLGNEQF
>TRBD1|TRBV2
ASSDGTGVEIQY
>TRBD1|TRBV27
ASSGFSGGYGYT
>TRBD1|TRBV27
ASSPDRGGSTEAF
>-|TRBV7-2
ASSLVAGSSGANVLT
>TRBD1|TRBV25-1
ASGRTGRETQY
>-|TRBV5-1
ASSLETSSYNEQF
>-|TRBV10-3
AISEGAGRGQPQH
>TRBD2|TRBV28
ASRPSGSTPYEQY
>-|TRBV7-2
ASSPSDRNTEAF
>-|TRBV6-1
ASSDLYRATNTEAF
>TRBD2|TRBV11-2
ASRTIAGSKETQY
>-|TRBV6-5
ASRFSGNNEQF
>TRBD2|TRBV27
ASRGLARTLETQY
>-|TRBV5-6
ASSLGRNEKLF
>TRBD1|TRBV27
ASSSLGQINEKLF
>-|TRBV4-3
ASSQARGWVFEQF
>-|TRBV6-5
ATLKAREANGYT